The T cell receptor (beta chain) under discussion was sequenced for a study of vaccination effects on CD4 cells after COVID-19. As for this clone: Its matching antigen is unknown.

Libraries were prepared by immunoSEQ multiplex PCR; TCRdb keeps only in-frame clonotypes and omits some of them. The sample holds tens of thousands of clones, nearly 75% seen once. Cells that had been cultured for 10 days were the source of isolated CD4+ T cells. This person's SARS-CoV-2 infection, confirmed by PCR, occurred between March and December 2020. Two-dose BNT162b2 or mRNA-1273 vaccination was given to participants. This CDR3 is 12 amino acids long. V was pared by 0 bases and J by 7 bases, with 6 bases between. CDR1 and CDR2 from the germline V gene are GTSNPN and SVGIG (reference sequence).

The sequence derives from a human donor who had a prior SARS-CoV-2 infection. The V call is TRBV30, the J call TRBJ1-4; a weak D match, TRBD1 (6 bases). The source material was CD4+ T cells from PBMCs cultured without peptide, sampled after COVID-19 vaccination. The CDR3 bases are TGTGCCTGGAGTGTACAGGGTGAAAAACTGTTTTTT. This codes for CAWSVQGEKLFF.